Below are 7 T cell receptor beta chains sequenced from a single sample in a study of blood T cell repertoires in COVID-19. The repertoire was sequenced with immunoSEQ multiplex PCR; TCRdb's copy has only in-frame clones and lacks some. The table lists roughly 100,000 clones, around 88% of them singletons. Source material: peripheral blood. All receptors derive from a woman of 80 years or more with acute or convalescent COVID-19.

The chain links TRBV6-1 to TRBJ2-7; D remains ambiguous. Trimming stripped 1 base from V and 4 bases from J, with 8 bases between. The CDR3 runs 13 residues. In germline, CDR1 is MNHNS, CDR2 SASEGT. The CDR3 sequence is CASSEGHLYEQYF. The DNA for the CDR3 is TGTGCCAGCAGTGAAGGGCACCTGTACGAGCAGTACTTC.

The V call is TRBV28, the J call TRBJ1-5, with 11 bases aligning to TRBD1. This CDR3 comprises 16 residues. V shed 8 bases, J shed 2 bases, and the junction held 8 bases outside the gene matches. Germline V gives CDR1 MDHEN, CDR2 SYDVKM. The CDR3 protein is CASGLGTGGGNQPQHF. DNA of the CDR3: TGTGCCAGCGGTCTAGGGACAGGGGGAGGCAATCAGCCCCAGCATTTT.

The rearrangement links TRBV7-9 to TRBJ2-5; 10 bases line up with TRBD1. CDR1 and CDR2 (germline): SEHNR, FQNEAQ (reference sequence). This CDR3 region has 13 residues. V shed 8 bases, J shed 4 bases, and the junction held 4 bases outside the gene matches. CDR3 DNA sequence: TGTGCCAGCCAGGACAGGGGGGGAGAGACCCAGTACTTC. Protein sequence: CASQDRGGETQYF.

The chain has TRBV5-1 and TRBJ2-7; 8 bases align to TRBD1. The J segment lost 5 bases and the V segment lost 0 bases, leaving 7 bases of the junction unmatched. The CDR3 covers 15 residues. In germline, CDR1 is SGHRS, CDR2 YFSETQ. The CDR3 nucleotides are TGCGCCAGCAGCTTGGGAGCAGGGGGCCTCGACGAGCAGTACTTC. This translates into CASSLGAGGLDEQYF.

The rearrangement joins TRBV9 to TRBJ2-5, with 9 bases identical to TRBD2. V was pared by 0 bases and J by 4 bases, with 1 base of the junction left unmatched. CDR1 and CDR2 (germline): SGDLS, YYNGEE. The CDR3 runs 14 residues. The CDR3 DNA is TGTGCCAGCAGCGTAGGCGGGGGGGGAGAGACCCAGTACTTC. Its protein product is CASSVGGGGETQYF.

The gene calls are TRBV6-5 and TRBJ2-5; a weak D match, TRBD2 (5 bases). This CDR3 is 13 amino acids long. CDR1 is MNHEY, CDR2 SVGAGI, per germline. Trimming took 11 bases from V and 5 from J, leaving 18 bases between them. DNA for the CDR3: TGTGCCGTCGGGGTGGGAAGCAGGGAGACCCAGTACTTC. Translation gives CAVGVGSRETQYF.

The chain recombines TRBV19 with TRBJ1-1, with D maybe TRBD1 (6 bases). V lost 7 bases and J 8 bases, leaving 20 bases between the germline ends. Germline V gene data show CDR1 as LNHDA and CDR2 as SQIVND (reference sequence). The length of the CDR3 is 14 residues. The CDR3 is CASKNRVTMVEAFF. The CDR3 nucleotides are TGTGCCAGTAAAAACAGGGTTACTATGGTGGAAGCTTTCTTT.